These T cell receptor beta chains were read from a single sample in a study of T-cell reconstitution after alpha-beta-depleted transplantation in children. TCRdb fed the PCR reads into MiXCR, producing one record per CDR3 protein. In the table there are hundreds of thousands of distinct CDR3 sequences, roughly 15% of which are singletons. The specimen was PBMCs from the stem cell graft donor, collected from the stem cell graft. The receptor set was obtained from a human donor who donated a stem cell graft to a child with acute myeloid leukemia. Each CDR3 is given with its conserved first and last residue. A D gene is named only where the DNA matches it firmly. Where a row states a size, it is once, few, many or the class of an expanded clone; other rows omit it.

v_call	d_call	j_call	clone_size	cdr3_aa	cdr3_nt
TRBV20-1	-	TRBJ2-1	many	CSARPGYNEQFF	TGCAGTGCTAGACCCGGGTATAATGAGCAGTTCTTC
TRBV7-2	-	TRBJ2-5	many	CASSFSETQYF	TGTGCCAGCAGCTTCAGTGAGACCCAGTACTTC
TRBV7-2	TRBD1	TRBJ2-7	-	CASSFSGTGVYEQYF	TGTGCCAGCAGCTTTTCCGGCACAGGGGTCTACGAGCAGTACTTC
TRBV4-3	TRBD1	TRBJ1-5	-	CASSLDRGADQPQHF	TGCGCCAGCAGCCTCGACAGGGGGGCCGATCAGCCCCAGCATTTT
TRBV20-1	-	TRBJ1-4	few	CSARVRGKEKLFF	TGCAGTGCTAGAGTCAGAGGGAAAGAAAAACTGTTTTTT
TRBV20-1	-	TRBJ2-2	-	CSVRGGGRNGELFF	TGCAGTGTCAGGGGCGGGGGAAGGAACGGGGAGCTGTTTTTT
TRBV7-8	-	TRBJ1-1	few	CASSTRTNTEAFF	TGTGCCAGCAGCACTCGGACGAACACTGAAGCTTTCTTT
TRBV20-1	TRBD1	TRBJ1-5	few	CSARGDRGRNQPQHF	TGCAGTGCTAGAGGGGACAGGGGTAGAAATCAGCCCCAGCATTTT
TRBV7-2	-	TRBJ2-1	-	CASSLAGGGGYNEQFF	TGTGCCAGCAGCTTAGCGGGCGGGGGCGGATACAATGAGCAGTTCTTC
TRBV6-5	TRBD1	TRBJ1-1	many	CASSNRQGPEAFF	TGTGCCAGCAGTAACCGACAGGGACCGGAAGCTTTCTTT
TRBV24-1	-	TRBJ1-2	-	CATSDLLRPYGYTF	TGTGCCACCAGTGATTTGCTAAGGCCCTATGGCTACACCTTC
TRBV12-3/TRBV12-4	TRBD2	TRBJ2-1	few	CASSRGGPITYNEQFF	TGTGCCAGCAGTCGGGGGGGGCCGATTACCTACAATGAGCAGTTCTTC
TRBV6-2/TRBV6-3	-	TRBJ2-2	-	CASSSDGEDTGELFF	TGTGCCAGCAGTTCGGACGGGGAGGACACCGGGGAGCTGTTTTTT
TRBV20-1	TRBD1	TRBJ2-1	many	CSARVGQGYNEQFF	TGCAGTGCTAGGGTCGGACAGGGTTACAATGAGCAGTTCTTC
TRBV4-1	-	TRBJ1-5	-	CASSQHENGNQPQHF	TGCGCCAGCAGCCAACACGAAAACGGCAATCAGCCCCAGCATTTT
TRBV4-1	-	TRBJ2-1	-	CASSQAGGLATWAWSYNEQFF	TGCGCCAGCAGCCAAGCCGGGGGATTGGCCACCTGGGCGTGGTCCTACAATGAGCAGTTCTTC
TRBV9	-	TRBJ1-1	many	CASSPRQTTEAFF	TGTGCCAGCAGCCCCCGTCAAACCACTGAAGCTTTCTTT
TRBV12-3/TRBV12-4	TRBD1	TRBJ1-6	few	CASTARTGGDSPLHF	TGTGCCAGCACCGCCCGGACAGGGGGTGATTCACCCCTCCACTTT
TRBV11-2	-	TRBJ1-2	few	CASRQLQRKYGYTF	TGTGCCAGCAGACAATTACAGCGAAAATATGGCTACACCTTC
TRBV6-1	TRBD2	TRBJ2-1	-	CASSLAGAYNGQFF	TGTGCCAGCTCACTAGCGGGGGCGTACAATGGGCAGTTCTTC
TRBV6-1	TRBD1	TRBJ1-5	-	CASGQGAGQPQHF	TGTGCCAGCGGACAGGGGGCTGGTCAGCCCCAGCATTTT
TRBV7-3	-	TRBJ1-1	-	CASSLGGGGSEAFF	TGTGCCAGCAGCTTAGGCGGGGGCGGGTCTGAAGCTTTCTTT
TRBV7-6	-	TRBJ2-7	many	CASSLVGETDEQYF	TGTGCCAGCAGCTTAGTAGGAGAGACGGACGAGCAGTACTTC
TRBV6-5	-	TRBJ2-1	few	CASSSLRGTRNEQFF	TGTGCCAGCAGTTCCCTCAGGGGGACTCGGAATGAGCAGTTCTTC
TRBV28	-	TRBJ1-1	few	CASSGERSNTEAFF	TGTGCCAGCAGTGGGGAGCGGTCGAACACTGAAGCTTTCTTT
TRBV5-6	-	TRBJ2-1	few	CASSLEAGNEQFF	TGTGCCAGCAGCTTGGAGGCCGGGAATGAGCAGTTCTTC
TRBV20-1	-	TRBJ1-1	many	CSARDDRAQAFF	TGCAGTGCTAGAGATGATAGGGCCCAAGCTTTCTTT
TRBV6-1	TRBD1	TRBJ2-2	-	CAISSLSGQGTNTGELFF	TGTGCCATCAGCTCTCTCTCAGGACAGGGAACGAACACCGGGGAGCTGTTTTTT
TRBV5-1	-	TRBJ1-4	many	CASSLEDSTNEKLFF	TGCGCCAGCAGCTTGGAGGACTCAACTAATGAAAAACTGTTTTTT
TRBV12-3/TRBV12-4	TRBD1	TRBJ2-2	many	CASSFGTGNTGELFF	TGTGCCAGCAGTTTCGGGACAGGGAACACCGGGGAGCTGTTTTTT
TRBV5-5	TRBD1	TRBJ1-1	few	CASSSNPRQGWTEAFF	TGTGCCAGCAGCTCCAACCCACGACAGGGCTGGACTGAAGCTTTCTTT
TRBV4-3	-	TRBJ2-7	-	CASSQDLGAQQYF	TGCGCCAGCAGCCAAGATTTAGGGGCCCAGCAGTACTTC
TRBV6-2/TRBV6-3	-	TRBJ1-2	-	CASSYSGGARPFAF	TGTGCCAGCAGTTACTCGGGGGGAGCCCGACCCTTCGCCTTC
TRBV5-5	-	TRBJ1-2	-	CASSFKAESGYGYTF	TGTGCCAGCAGCTTTAAGGCAGAGTCGGGCTATGGCTACACCTTC
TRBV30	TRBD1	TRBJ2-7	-	CAWSIPPTGRNAYEQYF	TGTGCCTGGAGTATCCCACCGACAGGGAGAAACGCCTACGAGCAGTACTTC
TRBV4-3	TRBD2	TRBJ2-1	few	CASATSGGPYSYNEQFF	TGCGCCAGTGCGACTAGCGGGGGGCCCTATTCCTACAATGAGCAGTTCTTC
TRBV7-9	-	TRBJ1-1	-	CASSDRIHTEAFF	TGTGCCAGCAGCGACAGGATTCACACTGAAGCTTTCTTT
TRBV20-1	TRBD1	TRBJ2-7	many	CSAGGQSFYEQYF	TGCAGTGCTGGGGGACAGTCTTTCTACGAGCAGTACTTC
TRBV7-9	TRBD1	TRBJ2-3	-	CASVDRDTDTQYF	TGTGCCAGCGTAGACAGGGACACAGATACGCAGTATTTT
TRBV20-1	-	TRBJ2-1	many	CSAIEREQFF	TGCAGTGCCATTGAACGTGAGCAGTTCTTC
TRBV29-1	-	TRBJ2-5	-	CSVQGRVRETQYF	TGCAGCGTACAGGGAAGGGTCAGAGAGACCCAGTACTTC
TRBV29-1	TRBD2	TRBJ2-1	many	CSVEGSGEGYNEQFF	TGCAGCGTTGAAGGTTCGGGGGAGGGTTACAATGAGCAGTTCTTC
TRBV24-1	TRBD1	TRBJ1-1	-	CATSDPSTGGTEAFF	TGTGCCACCAGTGACCCCTCGACAGGGGGAACTGAAGCTTTCTTT
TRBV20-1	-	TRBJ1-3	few	CCARRRPAGTGNTIYF	TGCTGTGCTAGGAGACGGCCAGCCGGCACTGGAAACACCATATATTTT
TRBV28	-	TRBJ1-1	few	CASSWGRLDTEAFF	TGTGCCAGCAGTTGGGGACGCCTGGACACTGAAGCTTTCTTT
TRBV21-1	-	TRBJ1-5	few	CASSGRQRSKPQHF	TGTGCCAGCAGCGGTCGACAAAGGAGTAAGCCCCAGCATTTT